A selection of T cell receptor beta chains follows, all from one sample in a study of blood T cell repertoires in COVID-19. Generated by immunoSEQ multiplex PCR, the TCRdb table keeps only in-frame clones and is missing some. Found here are approximately 190,000 clones, more than 70% of them singletons; the top ten hold 5% to 8%. Sequenced: peripheral blood. Receptor source: a woman aged 40 to 50 who had recovered from COVID-19. CDR3s include the opening cysteine and the closing phenylalanine or tryptophan. D genes are given only for firm matches. Not all rows give a size; the values are once, few, many and, for expanded clones, a class.

TRBJ1-6 many TRBD1 TRBV5-6 CASSFGGQLNSPLHF TGTGCCAGCAGCTTTGGGGGACAGCTCAATTCACCCCTCCACTTT
TRBJ2-3 NA NA TRBV30 CASERDTTDTQYF TGTGCCTCTGAGCGGGACACCACAGATACGCAGTATTTT
TRBJ1-1 once NA TRBV25-1 CASRNQGNTEAFF TGTGCCAGCAGGAATCAGGGGAACACTGAAGCTTTCTTT
TRBJ1-1 NA NA TRBV9 CASSPGSPMNTEAFF TGTGCCAGCAGCCCAGGGTCACCCATGAACACTGAAGCTTTCTTT
TRBJ2-1 NA NA TRBV3-1/TRBV3-2 CASSHFSRYNEQFF TGTGCCAGCAGCCACTTTAGCAGATACAATGAGCAGTTCTTC
TRBJ1-5 NA NA TRBV30 CAWSGAGAMGQPQHF TGTGCCTGGAGTGGGGCTGGGGCAATGGGACAGCCCCAGCATTTT
TRBJ2-7 NA NA TRBV12-3/TRBV12-4 CASSAPGKYEQYF TGTGCCAGCAGTGCACCAGGGAAATACGAGCAGTACTTC
TRBJ1-4 once NA TRBV5-1 CASSSSGEGEKLFF TGCGCCAGCAGCTCCTCAGGTGAGGGTGAAAAACTGTTTTTT
TRBJ2-1 NA NA TRBV7-9 CASSLSSRNEQFF TGTGCCAGCAGCTTATCGAGTCGGAATGAGCAGTTCTTC
TRBJ2-4 NA TRBD1 TRBV5-6 CASSPPSGTDVAKNIQYF TGTGCCAGCAGCCCCCCCTCCGGGACAGACGTAGCCAAAAACATTCAGTACTTC
TRBJ1-3 NA NA TRBV3-1/TRBV3-2 CASSQDSGASGNTIYF TGTGCCAGCAGCCAAGATAGCGGGGCGTCCGGAAACACCATATATTTT
TRBJ1-2 NA TRBD1 TRBV6-4 CASRPGTGFDGYTF TGTGCCAGCAGGCCCGGGACAGGGTTCGATGGCTACACCTTC
TRBJ2-1 NA TRBD1 TRBV9 CASSKRTGSSYNEQFF TGTGCCAGCAGCAAACGGACAGGGAGTTCCTACAATGAGCAGTTCTTC
TRBJ2-7 once NA TRBV6-6 CASSYSRDTSSYEQYF TGTGCCAGCAGTTACTCGAGGGACACATCCTCCTACGAGCAGTACTTC
TRBJ2-2 NA TRBD1 TRBV19 CASSDDRGIGELFF TGTGCCAGTAGTGACGACAGGGGGATCGGGGAGCTGTTTTTT